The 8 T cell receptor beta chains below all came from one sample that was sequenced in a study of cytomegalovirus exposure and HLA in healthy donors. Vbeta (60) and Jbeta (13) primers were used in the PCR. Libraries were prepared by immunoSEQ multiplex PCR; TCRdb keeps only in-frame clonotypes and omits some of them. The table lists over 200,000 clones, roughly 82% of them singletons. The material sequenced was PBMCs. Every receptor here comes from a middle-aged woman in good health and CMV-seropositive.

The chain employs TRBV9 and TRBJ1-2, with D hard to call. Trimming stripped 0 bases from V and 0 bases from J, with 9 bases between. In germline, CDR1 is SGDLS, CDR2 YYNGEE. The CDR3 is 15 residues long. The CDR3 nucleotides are TGTGCCAGCAGCGTAGGGGCAGTCTCTAACTATGGCTACACCTTC. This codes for CASSVGAVSNYGYTF.

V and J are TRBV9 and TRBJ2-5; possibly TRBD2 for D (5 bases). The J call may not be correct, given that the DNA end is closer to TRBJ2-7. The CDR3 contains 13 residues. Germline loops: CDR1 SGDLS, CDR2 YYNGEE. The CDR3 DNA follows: TGTGCCAGCAGCGTTGGGAGCTCCTACGAGCAGTACTTC. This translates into CASSVGSSYEQYF.

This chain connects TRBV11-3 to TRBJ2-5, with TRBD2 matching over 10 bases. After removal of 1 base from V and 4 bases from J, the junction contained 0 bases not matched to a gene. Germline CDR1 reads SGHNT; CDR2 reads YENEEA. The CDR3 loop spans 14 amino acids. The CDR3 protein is CASSLASGGETQYF. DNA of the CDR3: TGTGCCAGCAGCTTAGCTAGCGGGGGAGAGACCCAGTACTTC.

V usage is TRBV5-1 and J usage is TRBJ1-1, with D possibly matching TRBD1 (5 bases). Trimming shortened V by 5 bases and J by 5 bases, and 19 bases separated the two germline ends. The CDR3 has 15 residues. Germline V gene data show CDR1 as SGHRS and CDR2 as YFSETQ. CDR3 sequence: CASRFGTRPETEAFF. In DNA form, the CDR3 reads TGCGCCAGCAGATTCGGGACTCGCCCTGAGACTGAAGCTTTCTTT.

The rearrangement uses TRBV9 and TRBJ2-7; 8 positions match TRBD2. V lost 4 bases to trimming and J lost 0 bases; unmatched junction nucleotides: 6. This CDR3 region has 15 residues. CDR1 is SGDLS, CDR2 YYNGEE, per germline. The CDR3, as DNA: TGTGCCAGCAGCTACCGTAGCGGGACCTCCTACGAGCAGTACTTC. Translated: CASSYRSGTSYEQYF.

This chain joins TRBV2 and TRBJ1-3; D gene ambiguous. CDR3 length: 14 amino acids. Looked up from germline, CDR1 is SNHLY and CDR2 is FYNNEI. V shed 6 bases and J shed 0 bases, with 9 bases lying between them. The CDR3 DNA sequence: TGTGCCAGCAGCGAGAACTACTCTGGAAACACCATATATTTT. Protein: CASSENYSGNTIYF. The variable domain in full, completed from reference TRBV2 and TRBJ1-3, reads EPEVTQTPSHQVTQMGQEVILRCVPISNHLYFYWYRQILGQKVEFLVSFYNNEISEKSEIFDDQFSVERPDGSNFTLKIRSTKLEDSAMYFCASSENYSGNTIYFGEGSWLTVV.

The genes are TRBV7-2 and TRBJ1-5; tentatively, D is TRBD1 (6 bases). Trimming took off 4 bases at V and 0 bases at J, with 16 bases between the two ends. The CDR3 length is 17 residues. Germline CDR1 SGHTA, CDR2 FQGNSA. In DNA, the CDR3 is TGTGCCAGCAGCTCCGGGACAAGAACTTATAGCAATCAGCCCCAGCATTTT. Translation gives CASSSGTRTYSNQPQHF.

The CDR3, as DNA: TGCGCCAGCAGCCGCACACAGGGGATCACTGAAGCTTTCTTT. Translating gives CASSRTQGITEAFF. The V call is TRBV4-1, the J call TRBJ1-1, with 7 bases aligning to TRBD1. Trimming removed 4 bases from V and 4 bases from J; junction bases left unmatched: 6. Germline CDR1 is MGHRA and CDR2 is YSYEKL. This CDR3 has 14 residues.